This is a list of T cell receptor beta chains from one sample in a study of glioma-infiltrating T cells. Using its own MiXCR run on the multiplex PCR reads, TCRdb lists one record per CDR3 protein. Of around 120,000 distinct CDR3 sequences listed, about 25% were seen once; the top ten hold 25% to 30%. Sequenced material: glioma tissue, nonneoplastic brain tissue, or PBMCs (not recorded which). The source of these receptors is a human donor with low-grade glioma or glioblastoma, undergoing nonglioma brain surgery, or in good health (not recorded which). Both conserved end residues are part of each CDR3. D genes are given only for firm matches. Some rows mark clone size as missing; the rest say once, few, many or name a class of expanded clone.

j_gene,abundance,d_gene,v_gene,CDR3aa,CDR3nt
TRBJ1-2,many,.,TRBV27,CASSDHGANYGYTF,TGTGCCAGCAGTGACCACGGGGCTAACTATGGCTACACCTTC
TRBJ2-3,few,.,TRBV7-3,CASRAGGADTQYF,TGTGCCAGCAGGGCAGGGGGGGCAGATACGCAGTATTTT
TRBJ2-1,many,.,TRBV7-2,CASSFTGRRRPEQFF,TGTGCCAGCAGCTTTACCGGGCGACGGAGGCCGGAGCAGTTCTTC
TRBJ2-3,many,.,TRBV14,CASSQTGLTDTQYF,TGTGCCAGCAGCCAAACTGGGCTAACAGATACGCAGTATTTT
TRBJ2-3,few,.,TRBV25-1,CASSGPETWTYHSTDTQYF,TGTGCCAGCAGTGGTCCGGAGACCTGGACTTACCATAGCACAGATACGCAGTATTTT
TRBJ2-5,.,TRBD2,TRBV20-1,CSFAPTSGLQETQYF,TGCAGCTTCGCCCCGACTAGCGGACTCCAAGAGACCCAGTACTTC
TRBJ1-1,few,.,TRBV5-1,CASRPTTGFLNTEAFF,TGCGCCAGCAGACCTACGACAGGTTTCTTGAACACTGAAGCTTTCTTT
TRBJ1-1,few,TRBD1,TRBV6-1,CASRPQLWTGIFMNTEAFF,TGTGCCAGCAGGCCCCAACTGTGGACAGGAATCTTTATGAACACTGAAGCTTTCTTT
TRBJ2-3,.,.,TRBV7-9,CASSRAPHWDTQYF,TGTGCCAGCAGCCGGGCCCCCCATTGGGATACGCAGTATTTT
TRBJ2-1,few,TRBD1,TRBV28,CASSFWGTGSYNEQFF,TGTGCCAGCAGTTTTTGGGGGACAGGGTCCTACAATGAGCAGTTCTTC
TRBJ1-1,few,.,TRBV16,CASSQRREAFF,TGTGCCAGCAGCCAACGGCGCGAAGCTTTCTTT
TRBJ2-2,few,TRBD1,TRBV29-1,CSGGQGSGELFF,TGCAGCGGAGGACAGGGAAGCGGGGAGCTGTTTTTT
TRBJ2-5,.,.,TRBV14,CASSQESDPPHF,TGTGCCAGCAGCCAAGAAAGCGACCCTCCGCACTTC
TRBJ1-5,few,.,TRBV6-1,CASSENSVPRDNQPQHF,TGTGCCAGCAGTGAAAACTCCGTCCCTAGGGACAATCAGCCCCAGCATTTT
TRBJ1-1,few,.,TRBV20-1,CSAETGMNTEAFF,TGCAGTGCTGAGACAGGTATGAACACTGAAGCTTTCTTT
TRBJ1-3,.,.,TRBV19,CASSIRASSGNTIYF,TGTGCCAGTAGCATCAGGGCCTCCTCTGGAAACACCATATATTTT
TRBJ1-5,.,.,TRBV11-3,CASSPGGGGAQPQHF,TGTGCCAGCAGCCCTGGGGGAGGGGGGGCGCAGCCCCAGCATTTT
TRBJ1-5,.,.,TRBV11-2,CASSGDNQPQHF,TGTGCCAGCAGCGGAGATAATCAGCCCCAGCATTTT
TRBJ2-1,.,TRBD1,TRBV24-1,CATSDFRQGLEQFF,TGTGCCACCAGTGATTTTCGACAGGGCCTTGAGCAGTTCTTC
TRBJ1-1,.,.,TRBV5-5,CASSLVQGGATEAFF,TGTGCCAGCAGCTTGGTCCAGGGAGGGGCCACTGAAGCTTTCTTT
TRBJ1-5,few,TRBD1,TRBV10-3,CAISDPDRGPRQPQHF,TGTGCCATCAGTGACCCCGACAGGGGCCCCAGGCAGCCCCAGCATTTT